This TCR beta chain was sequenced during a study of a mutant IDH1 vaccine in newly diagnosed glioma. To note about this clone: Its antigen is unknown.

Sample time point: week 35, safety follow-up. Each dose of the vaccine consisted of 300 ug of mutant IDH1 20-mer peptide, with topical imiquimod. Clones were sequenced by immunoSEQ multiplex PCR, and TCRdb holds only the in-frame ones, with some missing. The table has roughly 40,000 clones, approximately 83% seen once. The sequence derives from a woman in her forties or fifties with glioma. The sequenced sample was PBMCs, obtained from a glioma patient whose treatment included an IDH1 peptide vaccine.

CDR3 region: CASSLRVGTSLSYNEQFF. CDR3 nucleotide sequence: TGTGCCAGCAGTCTTCGAGTCGGGACTAGCCTTTCCTACAATGAGCAGTTCTTC. This chain links TRBV7-2 with TRBJ2-1; 9 bases are a match to TRBD2. From germline, CDR1 is SGHTA and CDR2 FQGNSA. This CDR3 comprises 18 residues. V dropped 6 bases and J dropped 1; count of bases not matched to a gene: 13.